The clone carrying this T cell receptor (beta chain) turned up a few times. Germline values: CDR1 SGHAT, CDR2 FQNNGV. This CDR3 is built from 13 residues. V was trimmed by 0 bases and J by 6 bases, leaving 5 bases between them. Living in about two dozen US areas, the participants were between roughly 18 and 95 years of age. The data belong to a study of blood T cell repertoires in COVID-19. About the study: Sources were T cells, B-cell-depleted T cells, or PBMCs; the material itself was cDNA or gDNA.

Assay: immunoSEQ multiplex PCR; the TCRdb copy retains only in-frame clones and omits some. The repertoire holds around 200,000 clones, 70% to 90% seen once, with 4.5% to 5.5% in the top ten. Sequencing was done on a sample of PBMCs or T cells enriched from blood (not recorded which). The receptor was isolated from a woman in her thirties who had been exposed to COVID-19. The chain employs TRBV11-2 and TRBJ1-4; no clear D gene. CDR3 DNA sequence: TGTGCCAGCAGCTTAGAGGTAGATGAAAAACTGTTTTTT. It encodes CASSLEVDEKLFF.